Included here is one TCR beta chain sequence, with context. The CDR3 is 19 residues long. Losses at the gene ends were 2 bases for V and 7 bases for J; bases not matched to a gene: 16. Germline assignment: CDR1 SEHNR and CDR2 FQNEAQ (reference sequence). Treg sorting used a CD4+CD25+CD127-/low gate. TCRdb redid the calling of the 5' RACE reads with MiXCR, one entry per CDR3 protein. The data show roughly 9,100 distinct CDR3 sequences, around 50% seen once. Source material: Tregs sorted from a lymph node. The chain is built from TRBV7-9 and TRBJ2-1, with 11 bases identical to TRBD2. The receptor comes from a female donor with breast cancer. The CDR3 bases are TGTGCCAGCAGCTTATTTGGTAGCGGGAGGGCCGGTTTCATTAATGAGCAGTTCTTC. Translating gives CASSLFGSGRAGFINEQFF. Using reference TRBV7-9 and TRBJ2-1 for the parts outside the CDR3, the full variable domain is DTGVSQNPRHKITKRGQNVTFRCDPISEHNRLYWYRQTLGQGPEFLTYFQNEAQLEKSRLLSDRFSAERPKGSFSTLEIQRTEQGDSAMYLCASSLFGSGRAGFINEQFFGPGTRLTVL.